The 13 T cell receptor beta chains in this list originate from one sample, sequenced in a study of shared clonotypes between healthy human individuals. Selected positively for CCR7 and CD45RO-negative, naive CD8 cells excluded terminally differentiated effector memory CD45RA+ cells. The method was immunoSEQ multiplex PCR; TCRdb's version includes in-frame clones alone and lacks a portion of them. The sample includes millions of clones, roughly 91% seen only once; the top ten take 1.5% to 2%. The specimen sequenced was naive CD8+ T cells from PBMCs. The receptors come from a man between 18 and 29 years old in good health. Some clones in this sample may be carry-over from other donors' samples.

The J gene is TRBJ1-5, the V gene TRBV15; 9 bases fit TRBD1. The germline V gene encodes CDR1 LNHNV and CDR2 YYDKDF (reference sequence). The ends lost 2 bases at V and 6 bases at J; junction bases unmatched: 8. The CDR3 consists of 16 residues. CDR3 in amino acids: CATSRTSDRGSQPQHF. CDR3 nucleotide sequence: TGTGCCACCAGCAGAACCTCGGACAGGGGAAGTCAGCCCCAGCATTTT.

V is TRBV5-6 and J is TRBJ2-5; 10 bases align to TRBD1. Germline CDR1 and CDR2: SGHDT and YYEEEE. The CDR3 loop spans 16 amino acids. V lost 4 bases, J lost 4 bases, and 10 bases stayed unmatched. The CDR3 spells CASSGTGTGVLETQYF. The CDR3 DNA is TGTGCCAGCAGCGGAACCGGGACAGGGGTGTTAGAGACCCAGTACTTC.

J is TRBJ1-5 and V is TRBV27, with D possibly being TRBD1 (5 bases). V was pared by 2 bases and J by 1 base, with 9 bases between. The CDR3 has 15 amino acids. Germline CDR1 is MNHEY and CDR2 is SMNVEV (reference sequence). Here the CDR3 DNA reads TGTGCCAGCAGTTTAATATCAGGGAGCAATCAGCCCCAGCATTTT. Translating gives CASSLISGSNQPQHF.

The chain couples TRBV29-1 to TRBJ1-2; TRBD1 aligns across 7 bases. V was clipped by 1 base and J by 4 bases; unmatched bases: 3. This CDR3 has 13 amino acids. The germline CDR1 and CDR2 sequences are SQVTM and ANQGSEA. CDR3 DNA sequence: TGCAGCGTTGAAGGCAGGGGGGCCTATGGCTACACCTTC. This codes for CSVEGRGAYGYTF.

The chain has TRBV5-1 and TRBJ2-2, with no clear D. CDR1 is SGHRS, CDR2 YFSETQ, per germline. The CDR3 runs 14 residues. The V gene lost 4 bases and the J gene lost 6 bases, with 13 bases spanning the gap. Here the CDR3 reads CASSPIEYPGELFF. In DNA form, the CDR3 reads TGCGCCAGCAGCCCTATCGAGTATCCCGGGGAGCTGTTTTTT.

J is TRBJ2-7 and V is TRBV28; D perhaps matches TRBD2 (5 bases). With 3 bases removed from V and 7 bases from J, the gap between germline ends came to 16 bases. CDR3 length: 14 residues. Germline V gene data show CDR1 as MDHEN and CDR2 as SYDVKM. The CDR3 here is CASSFTALSGEQYF. The CDR3 DNA reads as TGTGCCAGCAGTTTTACGGCCCTTTCGGGGGAGCAGTACTTC.

This chain connects TRBV4-3 to TRBJ1-3, with D tentatively TRBD1 (5 bases). The CDR3 covers 15 residues. Trimming removed 0 bases at V and 4 bases at J, with 10 bases between. Looked up from germline, CDR1 is LGHNA and CDR2 is YSLEER. The CDR3 reads CASSQDRGYGNTIYF. CDR3 DNA sequence: TGCGCCAGCAGCCAAGATCGGGGGTACGGAAACACCATATATTTT.

The V gene is TRBV6-1, the J gene TRBJ1-5; D is undetermined. This CDR3 comprises 12 residues. The V gene's germline CDR1 is MNHNS and CDR2 SASEGT. V was cut by 6 bases and J by 2 bases, with 5 bases left in between. The CDR3 loop reads CASRGGNQPQHF. The DNA for the CDR3 is TGTGCCAGCAGGGGCGGCAATCAGCCCCAGCATTTT.

This clone has just one count. The chain joins TRBV27 to TRBJ1-1; D call uncertain. V was trimmed by 4 bases and J by 12 bases, leaving 24 bases between them. Germline V CDR1 and CDR2: MNHEY, SMNVEV (reference sequence). The CDR3 runs to 15 residues. DNA for the CDR3: TGTGCCAGCAGTTCACTCCCTCGAGGGATTTTGGGGACTTTCTTT. Protein product: CASSSLPRGILGTFF.

V is TRBV11-2 and J is TRBJ2-7; 11 bases agree with TRBD2. The CDR3 consists of 15 residues. CDR1 and CDR2 from the germline V gene are SGHAT and FQNNGV. The V and J ends lost 3 bases and 0 bases, in that order; junction bases with no gene match: 1. CDR3 amino acids: CASSFGLAGSYEQYF. The CDR3 nucleotides are TGTGCCAGCAGCTTCGGACTAGCGGGCTCCTACGAGCAGTACTTC.

V and J are TRBV5-4 and TRBJ2-7; 9 bases agree with TRBD2. Germline CDR1 is SGHNT and CDR2 is YYREEE (reference sequence). V shed 6 bases and J 5 bases; nucleotides not matched to a gene: 6. The CDR3 has 13 amino acids. Here the CDR3 DNA reads TGTGCCAGCAAGATTGGACTAGCGAACGAGCAGTACTTC. Its translation is CASKIGLANEQYF.

The CDR3 loop reads CASSWSGVGEQYF. In DNA, the CDR3 is TGTGCCAGCAGCTGGAGTGGTGTTGGCGAGCAGTACTTC. J is TRBJ2-7 and V is TRBV28; D gene unclear. V lost 6 bases and J lost 6, with 15 bases in between. This CDR3 region has 13 residues. Per the germline V gene, CDR1 is MDHEN and CDR2 is SYDVKM.

The chain has TRBV27 and TRBJ2-3; the D gene is possibly TRBD1 (5 bases). Germline V CDR1 and CDR2: MNHEY, SMNVEV (reference sequence). The CDR3 consists of 17 residues. Deletions cut 2 bases from V and 2 bases from J, with 17 bases between. The CDR3 region has the DNA TGTGCCAGCAGTTTAATTACAACGCAGGGTCCCACAGATACGCAGTATTTT. It encodes CASSLITTQGPTDTQYF.